This TCR beta chain was sequenced in a study of cytomegalovirus exposure and HLA in healthy donors (dated by TCRdb to about 2017). Regarding the complete study: In an earlier analysis of under 750 of the donors, around 300 Gb of sequence data and some 120 million unique TCR beta sequences from 150 million to 200 million T cells were reported. An early release that covered some 640 HLA-typed donors contained approximately 320 gigabases of sequencing data and tens of millions of unique TCR sequences. Among the roughly 400 genotyped donors, 75% to 90% belonged to the genetic ancestry cluster associated with self-reported Caucasian donors. The study aimed to test whether signatures of past pathogen exposure could be identified by cataloging public T cell receptors. The study used immunosequencing to profile the T cell repertoires of some 600 subjects and linked those repertoires to cytomegalovirus serostatus. Along with the approximately 670-subject first cohort, a separate validation cohort of over a hundred different subjects was used. To predict cytomegalovirus infection status, the study brought together high-throughput TCR immunosequencing, statistical association of individual TCRs with disease status, and machine learning. A later analysis re-analyzed previously published TCR beta repertoires from roughly 690 donors and added high-resolution HLA genotyping to study TCR occurrence patterns. Rather than using new phenotypic data, the later analysis identified candidate immune exposures from TCR beta sequences and from how often those sequences occurred across donors. To decide whether each TCR beta V gene segment behaved as functional or pseudogenic, an earlier analysis of some 600 of the donors relied on high-throughput TCR beta sequencing. Donor age, sex, ethnicity and CMV serostatus were compiled alongside the repertoire data. In a later genetic analysis, genome-wide SNP genotypes for 398 of the 666 donors were used, and that subset was treated as a discovery cohort. Every discovery cohort repertoire had been produced on one sequencing platform. HLA typing covered class I and class II loci at four-digit resolution. Typing coverage differed by locus: A, B, C, DRB1 and DQB1 were typed in about 629-640 donors, DQA1 in 522, DPA1 in approximately 600, and DPB1 in just under 490. A handful of DR-DQ haplotypes were handled as single units for association and clustering because linkage in the cohort was strong. Across 398 genotyped donors of the cohort, an average of roughly 230,000 unique TCR beta nucleotide sequences per donor were sequenced, and roughly 17% of those sequences were non-productive. The study at large found these results: The 87-base-pair reads could not distinguish some IMGT-functional V segments, including TRBV6-2 and TRBV6-3, so those segments were excluded. A later analysis found that HLA-associated TCR beta chains were more clonally expanded and had lower generation probabilities than equally common non-associated chains. The presence/absence analyses assumed that sequencing depth was roughly uniform across donors, and that assumption may not be true. In this cohort, only TCR beta chains were sequenced, and detectable features were limited by the absence of alpha or paired-chain data. While some public TCRs were present in many individuals, most TCR sequences turned up only very rarely across donors. A later analysis found that TCR association rates varied across HLA loci, with DRB1 alleles showing the most associated TCRs and HLA-C alleles the fewest. The classifier was reported to diagnose cytomegalovirus status with high specificity and sensitivity in both the original and validation cohorts. V-gene and J-gene trimming of TCR beta chains was associated with a missense DCLRE1C variant in a later genetic analysis, and the association was replicated in an independent cohort. The authors suggested that the approach could potentially be generalized to other disease states and immunological phenotypes. A later genetic analysis reported fewer N-insertions in productive TCRs among donors in an Asian-associated ancestry cluster than the roughly 700-donor mean. A further reported finding was that TCR beta sequences accurately predicted the HLA-A and HLA-B alleles for most subjects in the first cohort. A total of 150 to 200 TCR beta chains were listed by the study as associated with cytomegalovirus. In vitro tests confirmed that a few of the cytomegalovirus-associated TCR beta chains recognize cytomegalovirus antigens. Linkage disequilibrium might explain the correlated functional status among segregating V segments, but an unknown experimental factor could not be excluded. HLA typing was unavailable for some donors at each locus, so association tests used only the typed subset. For the cohort, immune exposure information was limited to CMV serostatus. According to a later analysis, most CMV-associated TCR beta chains appeared to be HLA-restricted, and the HLA associations seemed to be driven largely by CMV exposure. Broadly in line with IMGT annotations, most TCR beta V segments showed up in productive rearrangements about 90% or about 30% of the time in an earlier analysis of some 590 of the donors. In a later analysis, several top co-occurrence clusters were reported to appear linked to parvovirus B19, influenza, CMV and Epstein-Barr virus. When HLA alleles, especially DR and DQ, strongly co-occurred, TCR associations were difficult to assign to individual alleles. Because counts were too low, seventeen rarely observed V segments, including chromosome 9 orphons, were excluded from the earlier analysis of around 590 of the donors. At a false discovery rate of 0.05, a later analysis linked some 17,000 TCR beta sequences to specific HLA alleles. A group of highly shared sequence variants was considered likely to be a technical artifact of the sequencing pipeline.

Spanning cysteine to phenylalanine, the CDR3 consists of 16 amino acids. Of the read, only the CDR3 DNA is kept; its 48 bases are in frame from base 1. The V end loses 0 bases and the J end loses 3 bases, and a stretch of 15 bases separates them. According to the germline V gene, CDR1 reads SGHDT and CDR2 reads YYEEEE. Preparation of the library involved the immunoSEQ multiplex PCR assay. The multiplex PCR relied on a mix of 60 forward primers for TCR Vbeta segments and 13 reverse primers for TCR Jbeta segments. The CDR3 region of rearranged TCR beta genes was amplified from genomic DNA with a multiplex PCR assay. On the Illumina HiSeq System, the amplified TCR beta libraries were sequenced as 87-base-pair reads. Per the source publication's procedure: Across the 670 or so repertoires, a later analysis counted about 81 million unique TCR beta chains, roughly 11 million of which were shared by at least two donors. A nearest-neighbor algorithm error-corrected the raw reads and collapsed the reads into unique sequences, merging closely related sequences to remove PCR and sequencing errors. To assign V, D and J gene segments, CDR3 sequences were aligned to IMGT reference sequences. For a sequence to be retained, at least a six-nucleotide match to both a V gene segment and a J gene segment was required. A rearrangement counted as productive if the CDR3 had no stop codons and remained in frame with V and J, and every other rearrangement counted as non-productive. Following IMGT convention, CDR3 was defined as the stretch from the second conserved V-encoded cysteine up to the conserved J-encoded phenylalanine. Sequences without an unambiguous match to a single V gene segment were excluded from the earlier analysis of 450 to 750 of the donors. In an earlier analysis of approximately 590 of the donors, V segments were called functional above 56.7% productive rearrangements and were called segregating when the between-donor standard deviation exceeded 5%. A statistical classification framework was built for diagnosing cytomegalovirus status from the catalog of TCR beta chain sequences. V and J gene assignment, in a later analysis, came from comparing TCR nucleotide sequences with IMGT/GENE-DB human TR gene sequences. The TCRdist pipeline was used in a later analysis to assign CDR3 sequences and most-parsimonious VDJ recombination scenarios. In a later analysis, every TCR beta chain was defined by the combination of its CDR3 amino acid sequence and its V-gene family, and reads without a unique V-gene family were dropped. A later analysis removed 450 to 600 highly shared, low-generation-probability nucleotide sequences to deal with suspected cross-contamination and a sequencing artifact. A later analysis calculated a clonal expansion index for each public chain from normalized within-repertoire ranks of inferred template counts. In a later analysis, generation probabilities were computed with a VDJ recombination model fitted to out-of-frame rearrangements, and the resulting probabilities were checked against IGoR. In a later analysis, hypergeometric tests were used to score TCR-TCR, TCR-HLA and TCR-CMV co-occurrence, with a repertoire-size bias correction applied to TCR pairs. A later analysis estimated false discovery rates by permuting HLA or CMV assignments 20 times. In a later analysis, co-occurring TCRs were grouped with DBSCAN, and TCRdist sequence similarity was added when clustering was performed within HLA-allele-positive subsets. Repertoires with fewer than 30,000 or more than 120,000 public chains, plus five repertoires with anomalous nucleotide sharing, were excluded from co-occurrence clustering. TCRdb holds this immuneACCESS table with in-frame rearrangements only. Some clones are missing; in checked studies, unresolved V genes explain under half, and the rest has no known cause. For V, J and clone size, that table is used; D and trimming come from the DNA. The sample's table covers 130,000 or so clones. Jointly, the top ten make up about 1.6% of the sample.

To note about this clone: The target of this receptor is not known.

The cohort consisted of fewer than 700 healthy bone marrow donors. At the time of sampling, all cohort members were nominally healthy, though unrecorded immune exposures were likely present. The donor tested CMV seronegative and was one of the 352 seronegative cohort members. A peripheral blood sample was provided by each donor, and peripheral blood mononuclear cells were used for TCR beta sequencing. Genomic DNA was extracted from the blood cell samples with the Qiagen DNeasy Blood Extraction Kit. The rearranged segments are TRBV5-6 and TRBJ1-1; TRBD1 might be the D gene, on 6 matching bases. The clonotype originates from a middle-aged woman in good health and CMV-seronegative. The sequenced sample consisted of PBMCs. The CDR3 region reads CASSLEGGAWDTEAFF. The sequence in DNA is TGTGCCAGCAGCTTGGAAGGGGGTGCCTGGGACACTGAAGCTTTCTTT.